Listed here are 10 T cell receptor beta chains from one sample, sequenced in a study of blood T cells in healthy people across ages. Then a second PCR, running roughly 7 to 11 cycles, was carried out with a sample-barcoded 5' primer and a J-beta primer mix. TCRdb processed the 5' RACE reads anew with MiXCR; each CDR3 protein has one entry. The table includes approximately 1,700,000 distinct CDR3 sequences, approximately 40% detected once. Sequencing was carried out using blood. Receptors were obtained from a human donor in good health.

This rearrangement joins TRBV6-6 to TRBJ2-5, with D possibly being TRBD1 or TRBD2 (5 bases each). The V end lost 0 bases, the J end lost 9 bases, and 20 bases lay between the germline ends. This CDR3 region has 16 residues. Per germline, CDR1 MNHNY and CDR2 SVGAGI (reference sequence). The CDR3 region is CASSYSTGPWSRAQYF. CDR3 DNA: TGTGCCAGCAGTTACTCGACGGGACCGTGGTCACGGGCCCAGTACTTC.

V gene TRBV6-6 combines with J gene TRBJ1-1, with TRBD1 as a possible D gene (5 bases). This CDR3 spans 12 amino acids. In germline, CDR1 is MNHNY, CDR2 SVGAGI (reference sequence). V was cut by 6 bases and J by 8 bases, with 13 bases left in between. DNA for the CDR3: TGTGCCAGCAGCCCGGCGGGGGGGGAAGCTTTCTTT. Translating it yields CASSPAGGEAFF.

This rearrangement joins TRBV11-1 to TRBJ2-1; D is unclear. The length of the CDR3 is 11 residues. Trimming took 5 bases from V and 7 from J, leaving 6 bases between them. Germline V CDR1 and CDR2: SGHAT, FQDESV (reference sequence). The CDR3 nucleotides read TGTGCCAGCAGCCGAAAGAATGAGCAGTTCTTC. It specifies CASSRKNEQFF.

The DNA of the CDR3 is TGCAGTGCTAGATCGAGCGGGGGACTGAATGAGCAGTTCTTC. As protein: CSARSSGGLNEQFF. The chain carries TRBV20-1 and TRBJ2-1; 8 bases fit TRBD2. V gave up 2 bases and J gave up 7 bases; unmatched junction bases: 7. This CDR3 comprises 14 residues. In germline, CDR1 is DFQATT, CDR2 SNEGSKA (reference sequence).

This chain joins TRBV7-2 and TRBJ2-7; D might be TRBD2 (7 bases). With 0 bases removed from V and 4 bases from J, the gap between germline ends came to 13 bases. CDR1 and CDR2 from the germline V gene are SGHTA and FQGNSA. The CDR3 extends over 15 amino acids. The CDR3 DNA reads as TGTGCCAGCAGCTTAGCCGGGGGGCCAGTATACGAGCAGTACTTC. Translated, it gives CASSLAGGPVYEQYF.

The CDR3 reads CSVEPVDQPQHF. Here the CDR3 DNA reads TGCAGCGTTGAACCCGTCGATCAGCCCCAGCATTTT. This sequence joins TRBV29-1 and TRBJ1-5; no clear D gene. CDR1 and CDR2 (germline): SQVTM, ANQGSEA. This CDR3 contains 12 residues. Trimming cost V 2 bases and J 5 bases, with 7 bases left between them.

The CDR3 sequence: CASVRILAAEQYF. CDR3 DNA: TGTGCCAGCGTCCGGATCCTCGCCGCCGAGCAGTACTTC. The genes are TRBV6-6 and TRBJ2-5; unclear D gene. The J call is doubtful: the DNA matches TRBJ2-7 better. Germline lookup yields CDR1 MNHNY and CDR2 SVGAGI (reference sequence). CDR3 length: 13 amino acids.

This clonotype has ten or more counts. The rearrangement joins TRBV2 to TRBJ2-3; TRBD1 agrees at 7 bases. V dropped 5 bases and J dropped 2; count of bases not matched to a gene: 4. Germline-derived CDR1 and CDR2 are SNHLY and FYNNEI. The CDR3 consists of 14 residues. This CDR3 is CASSRDRTTDTQYF. CDR3 sequence (DNA): TGTGCCAGCAGTCGGGACAGAACCACAGATACGCAGTATTTT.

The chain recombines TRBV12-3 or TRBV12-4 with TRBJ2-5; perhaps D is TRBD1 or TRBD2 (5 bases each). This CDR3 is 15 amino acids long. V gave up 3 bases and J gave up 3 bases, with 14 bases separating them. CDR3 sequence: CASSLWDEREETQYF. The CDR3 DNA reads as TGTGCCAGCAGTTTGTGGGACGAGAGGGAAGAGACCCAGTACTTC.

This clonotype was observed at least ten times. This rearrangement joins TRBV6-5 to TRBJ1-2; 7 positions agree with TRBD1. Germline V gives CDR1 MNHEY, CDR2 SVGAGI. V shed 5 bases, J shed 7 bases, and the junction held 4 bases outside the gene matches. This CDR3 has 12 amino acids. Here the CDR3 DNA reads TGTGCCAGCAGTCAGGGGGGAGGTGGCTACACCTTC. Its translation is CASSQGGGGYTF.